The 2 T cell receptor beta chains below were found in one sample sequenced in a study of neurological immune-mediated disorders. Using its own MiXCR run on the 5' RACE reads, TCRdb lists one record per CDR3 protein. The table shows 50,000 or so distinct CDR3 sequences, with 16% occurring only once. The sample comprised PBMCs. The receptors originated from a man aged 55 to 69 in good health.

This clonotype appeared many times. This sequence joins TRBV5-1 and TRBJ2-1; TRBD2 aligns across 9 bases. Germline V CDR1 and CDR2: SGHRS, YFSETQ. V lost 0 bases and J lost 8; bases outside the gene matches: 6. The CDR3 totals 15 residues. The CDR3 bases are TGCGCCAGCAGCTTGGTTTCTAGCGGGATAGATGAGCAGTTCTTC. Its translation is CASSLVSSGIDEQFF.

This clonotype was found many times. The rearrangement joins TRBV2 to TRBJ1-4; 8 bases fit TRBD1. CDR1 is SNHLY, CDR2 FYNNEI, per germline. The trim removed 2 bases at V and 4 bases at J, leaving 3 bases unmatched. This CDR3 has 15 residues. CDR3 nucleotides: TGTGCCAGCAGTGAAAACAGGGGGGGTAATGAAAAACTGTTTTTT. It translates to CASSENRGGNEKLFF.